This entry features one TCR beta chain sequence. Trimming cost V 4 bases and J 1 base; bases outside gene matches: 2. Germline V gene lookup returns CDR1 SGHNT and CDR2 YYREEE (reference sequence). This CDR3 comprises 14 residues. The sample comes from a study of blood T cell repertoires in COVID-19. Study information: Samples taken during acute and convalescent COVID-19 were collected in the United States, Italy and Spain. The analysed material was cDNA or gDNA that came from T cells, B-cell-depleted T cells, or PBMCs.

Original processing notes: The authors estimated nucleated cell counts from reference gene primer amplification. Data came from immunoSEQ multiplex PCR; TCRdb stores just in-frame clones and leaves some out. That table supplies the V and J calls and clone size; D and trimming were determined from the DNA. The sample carries over 150,000 clones, 70% to 90% recorded once. The sample comprised peripheral blood. The chain joins TRBV5-4 to TRBJ2-3, with 8 bases aligning to TRBD1. This TCR was sampled from a man aged 35 to 55 with acute or convalescent COVID-19. The CDR3 reads CASSQTGGTDTQYF. In DNA, the CDR3 is TGTGCCAGCAGCCAGACAGGGGGCACAGATACGCAGTATTTT.